This T cell receptor beta chain appears in the sequencing data of a study of blood T cell repertoires in COVID-19. This table comes from immunoSEQ multiplex PCR, and its TCRdb copy is limited to in-frame clones, with some not included. The sample holds 150,000 to 160,000 clones, roughly nine tenths seen once. The CDR3 is 15 residues long. V lost 1 base to trimming and J lost 5 bases, with 10 bases between them. CDR1 SGHNT and CDR2 YYREEE come from the germline V gene (reference sequence). This TCR was sampled from a woman aged 70-85 years with acute or convalescent COVID-19. What was sequenced was peripheral blood. The chain employs TRBV5-4 and TRBJ1-6; D unclear. In DNA, the CDR3 is TGTGCCAGCAGCTTGTGGGGAGCCAATAATTCACCCCTCCACTTT. Translating it yields CASSLWGANNSPLHF.